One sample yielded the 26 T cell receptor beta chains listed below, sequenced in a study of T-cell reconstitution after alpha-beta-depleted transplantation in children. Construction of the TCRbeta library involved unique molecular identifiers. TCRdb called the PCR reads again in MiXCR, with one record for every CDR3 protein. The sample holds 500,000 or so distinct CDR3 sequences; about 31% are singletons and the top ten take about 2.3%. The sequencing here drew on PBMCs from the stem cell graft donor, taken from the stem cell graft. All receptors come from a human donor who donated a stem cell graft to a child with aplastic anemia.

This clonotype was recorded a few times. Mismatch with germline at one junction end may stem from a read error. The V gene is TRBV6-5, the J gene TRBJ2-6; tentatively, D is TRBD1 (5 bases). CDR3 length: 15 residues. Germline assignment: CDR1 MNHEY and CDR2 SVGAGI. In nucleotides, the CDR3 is TGTGCCAGCAGTTACAGGGTGCCTGGGGCCAACGGCCTGACTTTC. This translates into CASSYRVPGANGLTF.

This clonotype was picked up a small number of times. Here the CDR3 reads CAQGNTEAFF. The CDR3 region has the DNA TGTGCCCAGGGCAACACTGAAGCTTTCTTT. The rearrangement links TRBV7-9 to TRBJ1-1; D possibly corresponds to TRBD1 (5 bases). In germline, CDR1 is SEHNR, CDR2 FQNEAQ (reference sequence). Trimming pared 11 bases from V and 2 bases from J, leaving 6 bases between. The CDR3 spans 10 residues. Based on the CDR3 plus reference TRBV7-9 and TRBJ1-1, the full variable domain is DTGVSQNPRHKITKRGQNVTFRCDPISEHNRLYWYRQTLGQGPEFLTYFQNEAQLEKSRLLSDRFSAERPKGSFSTLEIQRTEQGDSAMYLCAQGNTEAFFGQGTRLTVV.

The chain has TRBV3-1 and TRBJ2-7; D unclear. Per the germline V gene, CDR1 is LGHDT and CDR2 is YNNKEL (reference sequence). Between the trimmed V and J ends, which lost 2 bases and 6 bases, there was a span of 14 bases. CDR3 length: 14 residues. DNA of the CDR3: TGTGCCAGCAGCCAAAAGGGCTCAGCCGTCGAGCAGTACGTC. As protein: CASSQKGSAVEQYV.

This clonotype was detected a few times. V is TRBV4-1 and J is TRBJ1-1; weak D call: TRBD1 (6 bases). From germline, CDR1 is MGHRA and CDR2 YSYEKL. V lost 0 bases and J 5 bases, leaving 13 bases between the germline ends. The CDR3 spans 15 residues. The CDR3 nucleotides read TGCGCCAGCAGCCAAGAGTGGCAGGGGAGGACTGAAGCTTTCTTT. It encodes CASSQEWQGRTEAFF.

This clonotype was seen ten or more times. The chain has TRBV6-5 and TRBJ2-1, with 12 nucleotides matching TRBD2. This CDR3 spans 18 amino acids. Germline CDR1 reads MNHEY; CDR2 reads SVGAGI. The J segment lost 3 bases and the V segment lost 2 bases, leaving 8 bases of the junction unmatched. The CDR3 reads CASSYVRLAGDYYNEQFF. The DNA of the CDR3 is TGTGCCAGCAGTTACGTGAGACTAGCGGGGGATTACTACAATGAGCAGTTCTTC.

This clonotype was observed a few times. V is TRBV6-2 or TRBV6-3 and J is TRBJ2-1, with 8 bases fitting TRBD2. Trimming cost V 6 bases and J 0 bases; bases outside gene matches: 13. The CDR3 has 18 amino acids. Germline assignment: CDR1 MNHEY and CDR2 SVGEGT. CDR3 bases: TGTGCCAGCAGCCGCCCTCCTAGCGGGCGCAGCTCCTACAATGAGCAGTTCTTC. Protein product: CASSRPPSGRSSYNEQFF.

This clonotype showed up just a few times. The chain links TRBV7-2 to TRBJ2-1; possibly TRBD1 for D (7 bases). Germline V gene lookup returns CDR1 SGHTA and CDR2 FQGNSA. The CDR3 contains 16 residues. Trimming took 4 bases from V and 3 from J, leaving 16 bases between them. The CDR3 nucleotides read TGTGCCAGCAGCTCCCGAGGAGGGGGCGACTACAATGAGCAGTTCTTC. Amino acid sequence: CASSSRGGGDYNEQFF.

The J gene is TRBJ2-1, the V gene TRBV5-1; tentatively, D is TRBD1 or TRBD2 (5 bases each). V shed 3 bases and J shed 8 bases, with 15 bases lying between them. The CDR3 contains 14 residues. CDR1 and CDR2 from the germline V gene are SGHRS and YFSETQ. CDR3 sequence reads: CASSSGTALHEQFF. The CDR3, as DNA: TGCGCCAGCAGCTCCGGGACCGCCCTCCATGAGCAGTTCTTC. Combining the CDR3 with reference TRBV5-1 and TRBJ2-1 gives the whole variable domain KAGVTQTPRYLIKTRGQQVTLSCSPISGHRSVSWYQQTPGQGLQFLFEYFSETQRNKGNFPGRFSGRQFSNSRSEMNVSTLELGDSALYLCASSSGTALHEQFFGPGTRLTVL.

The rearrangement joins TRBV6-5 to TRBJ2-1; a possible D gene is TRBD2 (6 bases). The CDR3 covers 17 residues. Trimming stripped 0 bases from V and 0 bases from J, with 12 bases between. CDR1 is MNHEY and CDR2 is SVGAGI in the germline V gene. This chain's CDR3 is CASSYSGGSLSYNEQFF. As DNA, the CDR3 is TGTGCCAGCAGTTACTCGGGGGGTTCCCTCTCCTACAATGAGCAGTTCTTC.

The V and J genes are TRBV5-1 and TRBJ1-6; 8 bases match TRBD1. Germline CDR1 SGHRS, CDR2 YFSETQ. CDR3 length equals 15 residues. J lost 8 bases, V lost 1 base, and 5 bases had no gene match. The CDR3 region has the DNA TGCGCCAGCAGCTTGTCGGACAGGGTTGATTCACCCCTCCACTTT. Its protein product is CASSLSDRVDSPLHF.

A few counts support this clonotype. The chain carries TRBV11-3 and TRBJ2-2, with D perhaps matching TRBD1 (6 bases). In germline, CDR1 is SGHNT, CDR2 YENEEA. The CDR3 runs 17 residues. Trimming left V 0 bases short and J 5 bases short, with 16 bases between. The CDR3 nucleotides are TGTGCCAGCAGCTTAGATCAAATTCAGGGGCTAACCGGGGAGCTGTTTTTT. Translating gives CASSLDQIQGLTGELFF.

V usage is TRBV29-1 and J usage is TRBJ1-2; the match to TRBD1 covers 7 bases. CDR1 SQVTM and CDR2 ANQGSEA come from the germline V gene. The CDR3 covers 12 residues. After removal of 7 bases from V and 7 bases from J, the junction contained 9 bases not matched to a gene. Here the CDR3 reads CSAPRQGGGYTF. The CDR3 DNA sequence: TGCAGCGCCCCCAGACAGGGAGGTGGCTACACCTTC.

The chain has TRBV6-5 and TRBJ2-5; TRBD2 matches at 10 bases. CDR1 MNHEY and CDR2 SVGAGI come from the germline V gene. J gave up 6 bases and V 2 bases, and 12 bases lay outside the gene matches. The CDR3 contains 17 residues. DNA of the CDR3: TGTGCCAGCAGTTACGGGCCCCCAGCGGGAGGGCTTAAGACCCAGTACTTC. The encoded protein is CASSYGPPAGGLKTQYF.

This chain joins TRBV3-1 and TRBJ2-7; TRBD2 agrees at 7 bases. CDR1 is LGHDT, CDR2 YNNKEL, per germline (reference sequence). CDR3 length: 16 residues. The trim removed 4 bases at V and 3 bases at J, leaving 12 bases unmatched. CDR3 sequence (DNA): TGTGCCAGCAGCCCGGAAAAACTAGCGACACGCTACGAGCAGTACGTC. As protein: CASSPEKLATRYEQYV.

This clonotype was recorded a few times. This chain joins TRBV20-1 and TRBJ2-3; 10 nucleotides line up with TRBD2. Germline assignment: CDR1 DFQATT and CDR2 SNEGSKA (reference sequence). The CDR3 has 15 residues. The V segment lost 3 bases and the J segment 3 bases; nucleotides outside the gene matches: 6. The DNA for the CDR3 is TGCAGTGCTAGGACACTAGCGGGATTAACAGATACGCAGTATTTT. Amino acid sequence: CSARTLAGLTDTQYF.

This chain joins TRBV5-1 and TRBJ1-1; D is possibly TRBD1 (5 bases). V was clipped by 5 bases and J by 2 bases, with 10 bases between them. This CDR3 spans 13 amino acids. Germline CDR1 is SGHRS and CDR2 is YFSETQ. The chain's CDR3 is CASRSQGNTEAFF. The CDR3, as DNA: TGCGCCAGCAGATCGCAGGGTAACACTGAAGCTTTCTTT.

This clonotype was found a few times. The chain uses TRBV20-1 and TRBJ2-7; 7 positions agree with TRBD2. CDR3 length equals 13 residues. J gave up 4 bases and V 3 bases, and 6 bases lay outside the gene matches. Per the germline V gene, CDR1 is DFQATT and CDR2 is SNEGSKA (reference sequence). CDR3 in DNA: TGCAGTGCTAGTGGGAGGGAGGTATACGAGCAGTACTTC. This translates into CSASGREVYEQYF.

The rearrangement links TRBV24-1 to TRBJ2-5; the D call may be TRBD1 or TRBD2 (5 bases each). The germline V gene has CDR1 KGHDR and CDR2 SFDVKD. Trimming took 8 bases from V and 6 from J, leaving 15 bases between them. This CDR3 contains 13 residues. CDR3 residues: CATNGADGKTQYF. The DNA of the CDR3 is TGTGCCACCAACGGGGCGGACGGAAAGACCCAGTACTTC.

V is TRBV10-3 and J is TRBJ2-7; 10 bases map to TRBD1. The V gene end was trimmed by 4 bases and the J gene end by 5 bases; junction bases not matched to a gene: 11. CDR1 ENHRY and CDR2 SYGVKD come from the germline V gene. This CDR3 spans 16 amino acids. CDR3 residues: CAISASPGQGIDEQYF. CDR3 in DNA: TGTGCCATCAGTGCATCTCCGGGACAGGGGATCGACGAGCAGTACTTC.

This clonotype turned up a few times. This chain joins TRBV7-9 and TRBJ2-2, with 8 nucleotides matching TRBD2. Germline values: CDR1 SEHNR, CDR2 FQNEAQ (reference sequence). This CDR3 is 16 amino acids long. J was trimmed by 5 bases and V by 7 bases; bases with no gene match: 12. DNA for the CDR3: TGTGCCAGCACCGATGAGGGGCTAGCGGGTACCGGGGAGCTGTTTTTT. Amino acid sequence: CASTDEGLAGTGELFF.

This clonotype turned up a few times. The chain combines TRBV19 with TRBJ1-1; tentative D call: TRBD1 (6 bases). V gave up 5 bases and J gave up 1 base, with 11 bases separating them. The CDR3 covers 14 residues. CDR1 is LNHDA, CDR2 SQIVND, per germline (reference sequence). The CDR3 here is CASSWTAPNTEAFF. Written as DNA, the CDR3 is TGTGCCAGTAGTTGGACAGCACCGAACACTGAAGCTTTCTTT.

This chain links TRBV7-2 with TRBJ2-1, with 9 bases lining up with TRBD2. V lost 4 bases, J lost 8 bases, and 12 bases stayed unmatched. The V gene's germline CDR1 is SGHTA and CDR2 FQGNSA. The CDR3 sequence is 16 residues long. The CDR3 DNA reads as TGTGCCAGCAGCTCGGGGGGGGTAGCGGGAGCGTATGAGCAGTTCTTC. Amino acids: CASSSGGVAGAYEQFF.

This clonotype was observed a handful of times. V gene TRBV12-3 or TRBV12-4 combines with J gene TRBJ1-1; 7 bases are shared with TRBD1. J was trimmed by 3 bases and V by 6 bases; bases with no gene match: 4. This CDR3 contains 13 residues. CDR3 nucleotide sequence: TGTGCCAGCAGGTACACAGGGGACACTGAAGCTTTCTTT. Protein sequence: CASRYTGDTEAFF.

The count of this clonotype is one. The CDR3 DNA reads TGTGCCACCACGGCGGGGACGGAAGAGACCCAGTACTTC. Its protein is CATTAGTEETQYF. The genes are TRBV15 and TRBJ2-5; the D gene is possibly TRBD2 (6 bases). The CDR3 contains 13 residues. Trimming removed 7 bases from V and 3 bases from J, with 12 bases in between. CDR1 and CDR2 (germline): LNHNV, YYDKDF (reference sequence).

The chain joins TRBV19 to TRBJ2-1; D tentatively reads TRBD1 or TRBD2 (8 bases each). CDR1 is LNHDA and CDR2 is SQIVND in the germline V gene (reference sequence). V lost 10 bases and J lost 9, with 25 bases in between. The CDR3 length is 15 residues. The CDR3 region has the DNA TGTGCCACTTCCAGGGGGCTAGCGGGTTTCGGTGAGCAGTTCTTC. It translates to CATSRGLAGFGEQFF.

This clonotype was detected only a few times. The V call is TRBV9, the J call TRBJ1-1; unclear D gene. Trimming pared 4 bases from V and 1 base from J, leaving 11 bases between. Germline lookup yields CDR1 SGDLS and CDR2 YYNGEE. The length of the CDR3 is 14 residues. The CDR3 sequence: CASSPRRENTEAFF. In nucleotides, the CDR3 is TGTGCCAGCAGCCCAAGACGGGAGAACACTGAAGCTTTCTTT. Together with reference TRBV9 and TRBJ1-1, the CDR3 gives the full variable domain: DSGVTQTPKHLITATGQRVTLRCSPRSGDLSVYWYQQSLDQGLQFLIQYYNGEERAKGNILERFSAQQFPDLHSELNLSSLELGDSALYFCASSPRRENTEAFFGQGTRLTVV.